Sequencing of this TCR beta chain was carried out in a study of blood T cell repertoires in COVID-19. Study background: The study drew acute and convalescent COVID-19 samples from the United States, Italy and Spain. Sample material is recorded as cDNA or gDNA derived from T cells, B-cell-depleted T cells, or PBMCs.

Trimming pared 4 bases from V and 7 bases from J, leaving 17 bases between. Per the germline V gene, CDR1 is KGHSH and CDR2 is LQKENI. This CDR3 contains 16 residues. In the source study's methods: Reference gene primers were amplified, and this amplification served to estimate nucleated cell counts. Libraries were prepared by immunoSEQ multiplex PCR; TCRdb keeps only in-frame clonotypes and omits some of them. The DNA gave D and trimming, while V, J and clone size come from that table. This table has some 75,000 clones, 75% to 95% appearing once. The specimen sequenced was peripheral blood. The V gene is TRBV18, the J gene TRBJ1-6; D gene uncertain. This TCR was recovered from a human donor in a cohort sampled during active COVID-19. CDR3: CASSLNQAGGNSPLHF. For the CDR3, the DNA is TGTGCCAGCTCACTCAACCAGGCCGGAGGGAATTCACCCCTCCACTTT.